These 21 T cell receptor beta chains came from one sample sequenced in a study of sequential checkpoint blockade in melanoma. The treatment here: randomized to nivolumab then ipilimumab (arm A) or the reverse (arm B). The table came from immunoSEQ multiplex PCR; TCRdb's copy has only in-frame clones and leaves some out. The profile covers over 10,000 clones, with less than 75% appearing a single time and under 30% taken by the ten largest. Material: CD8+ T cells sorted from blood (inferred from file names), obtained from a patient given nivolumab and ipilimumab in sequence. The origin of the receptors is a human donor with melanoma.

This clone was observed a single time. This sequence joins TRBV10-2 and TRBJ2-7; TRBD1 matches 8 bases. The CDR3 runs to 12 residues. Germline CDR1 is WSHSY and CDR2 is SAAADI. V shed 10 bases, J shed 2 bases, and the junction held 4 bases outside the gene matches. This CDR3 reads CATRTGTYEQYF. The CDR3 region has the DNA TGCGCCACCCGGACAGGGACCTACGAGCAGTACTTC.

The CDR3 DNA sequence: TGTGCCAGCAGCGCCGGGACAGGGGGCTACGAGCAGTACTTC. Translating it yields CASSAGTGGYEQYF. The rearrangement joins TRBV9 to TRBJ2-5, with TRBD1 matching 11 bases. The J call may be in error: the DNA end matches TRBJ2-7 better. Germline CDR1 is SGDLS and CDR2 is YYNGEE. The CDR3 extends over 14 amino acids.

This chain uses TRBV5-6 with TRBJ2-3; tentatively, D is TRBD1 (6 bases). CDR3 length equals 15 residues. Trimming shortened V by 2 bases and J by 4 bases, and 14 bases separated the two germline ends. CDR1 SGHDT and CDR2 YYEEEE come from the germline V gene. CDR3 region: CASSFGRGYSDTQYF. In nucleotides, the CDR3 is TGTGCCAGCAGCTTCGGCAGGGGTTACTCAGATACGCAGTATTTT.

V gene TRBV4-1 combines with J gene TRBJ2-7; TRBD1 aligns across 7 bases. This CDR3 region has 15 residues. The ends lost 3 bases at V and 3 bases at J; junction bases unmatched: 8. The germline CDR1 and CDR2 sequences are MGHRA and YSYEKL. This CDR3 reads CASSQDRGPGYEQYF. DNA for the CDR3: TGCGCCAGCAGCCAGGATAGGGGGCCCGGCTACGAGCAGTACTTC.

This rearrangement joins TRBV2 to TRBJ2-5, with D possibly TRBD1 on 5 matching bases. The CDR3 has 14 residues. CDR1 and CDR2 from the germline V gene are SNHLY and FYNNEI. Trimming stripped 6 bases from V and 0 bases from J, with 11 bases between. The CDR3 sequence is CASRTQGYQETQYF. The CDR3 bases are TGTGCCAGCAGGACTCAGGGATACCAAGAGACCCAGTACTTC.

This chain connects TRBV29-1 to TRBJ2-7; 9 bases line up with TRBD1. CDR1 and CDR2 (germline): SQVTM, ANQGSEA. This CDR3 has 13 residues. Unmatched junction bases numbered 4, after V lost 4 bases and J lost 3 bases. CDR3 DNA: TGCAGCGTTGGGCCGGGACAGGGCTACGAGCAGTACTTC. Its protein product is CSVGPGQGYEQYF.

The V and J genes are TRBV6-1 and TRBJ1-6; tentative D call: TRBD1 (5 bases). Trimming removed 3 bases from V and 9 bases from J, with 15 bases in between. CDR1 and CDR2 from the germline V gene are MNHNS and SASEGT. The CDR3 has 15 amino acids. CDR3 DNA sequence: TGTGCCAGCAGTGAGGGGGGAACGAGTTCTTCACCCCTCCACTTT. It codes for CASSEGGTSSSPLHF.

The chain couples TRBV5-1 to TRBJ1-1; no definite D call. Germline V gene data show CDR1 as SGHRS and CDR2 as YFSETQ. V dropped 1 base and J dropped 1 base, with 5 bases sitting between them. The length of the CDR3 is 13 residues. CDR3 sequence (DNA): TGCGCCAGCAGCTTGTCCCAGAACACTGAAGCTTTCTTT. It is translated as CASSLSQNTEAFF.

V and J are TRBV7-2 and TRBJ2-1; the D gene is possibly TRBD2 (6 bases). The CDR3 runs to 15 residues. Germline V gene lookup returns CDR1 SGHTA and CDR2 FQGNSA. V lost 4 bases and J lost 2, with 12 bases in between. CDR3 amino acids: CASSWGTGAYNEQFF. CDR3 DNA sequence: TGTGCCAGCAGCTGGGGGACGGGGGCCTACAATGAGCAGTTCTTC.

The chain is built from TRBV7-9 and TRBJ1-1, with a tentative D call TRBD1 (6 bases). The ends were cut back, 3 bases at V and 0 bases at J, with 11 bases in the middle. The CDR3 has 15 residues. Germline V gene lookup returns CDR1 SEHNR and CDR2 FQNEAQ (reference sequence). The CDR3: CASSLTGRLNTEAFF. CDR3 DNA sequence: TGTGCCAGCAGCTTGACAGGCCGATTGAACACTGAAGCTTTCTTT.

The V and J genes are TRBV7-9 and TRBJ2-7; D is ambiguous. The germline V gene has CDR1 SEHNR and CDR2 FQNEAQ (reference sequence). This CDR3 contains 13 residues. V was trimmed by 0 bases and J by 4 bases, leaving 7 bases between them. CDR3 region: CASSLAVSYEQYF. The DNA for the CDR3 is TGTGCCAGCAGCTTAGCCGTGAGTTACGAGCAGTACTTC. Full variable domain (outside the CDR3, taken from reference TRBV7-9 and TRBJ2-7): DTGVSQNPRHKITKRGQNVTFRCDPISEHNRLYWYRQTLGQGPEFLTYFQNEAQLEKSRLLSDRFSAERPKGSFSTLEIQRTEQGDSAMYLCASSLAVSYEQYFGPGTRLTVT.

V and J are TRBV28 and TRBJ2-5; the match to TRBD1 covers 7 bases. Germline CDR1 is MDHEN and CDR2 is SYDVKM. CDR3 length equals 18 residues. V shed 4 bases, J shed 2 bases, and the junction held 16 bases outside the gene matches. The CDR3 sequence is CASSSTHAYGTVQETQYF. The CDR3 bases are TGTGCCAGCAGTTCTACCCATGCCTACGGGACAGTTCAAGAGACCCAGTACTTC.

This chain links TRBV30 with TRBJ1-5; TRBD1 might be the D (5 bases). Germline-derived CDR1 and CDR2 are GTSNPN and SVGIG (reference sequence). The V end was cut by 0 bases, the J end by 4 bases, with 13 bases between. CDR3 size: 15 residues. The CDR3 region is CAWSVSEGRNQPQHF. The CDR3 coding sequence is TGTGCCTGGAGTGTGTCGGAGGGGCGGAATCAGCCCCAGCATTTT.

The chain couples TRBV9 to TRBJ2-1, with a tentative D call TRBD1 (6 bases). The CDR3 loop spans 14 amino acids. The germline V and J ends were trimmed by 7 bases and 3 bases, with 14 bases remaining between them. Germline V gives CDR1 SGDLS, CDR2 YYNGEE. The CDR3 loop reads CASSTGGVYNEQFF. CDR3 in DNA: TGTGCCAGCTCGACAGGCGGAGTCTACAATGAGCAGTTCTTC.

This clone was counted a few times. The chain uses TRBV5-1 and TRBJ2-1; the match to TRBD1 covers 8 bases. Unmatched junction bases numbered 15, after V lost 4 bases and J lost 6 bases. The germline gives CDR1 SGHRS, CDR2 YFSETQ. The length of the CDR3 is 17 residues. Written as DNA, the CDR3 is TGCGCCAGCAGCCCCCACGGACAGGGAAGCGCCGCCAATGAGCAGTTCTTC. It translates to CASSPHGQGSAANEQFF.

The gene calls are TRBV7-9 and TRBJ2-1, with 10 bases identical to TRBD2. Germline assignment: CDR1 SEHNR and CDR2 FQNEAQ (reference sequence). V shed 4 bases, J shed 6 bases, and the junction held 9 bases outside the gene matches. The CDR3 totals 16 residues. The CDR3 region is CASSSSGTSVLNEQFF. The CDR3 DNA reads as TGTGCCAGCAGCTCCTCCGGGACTAGCGTCCTCAATGAGCAGTTCTTC.

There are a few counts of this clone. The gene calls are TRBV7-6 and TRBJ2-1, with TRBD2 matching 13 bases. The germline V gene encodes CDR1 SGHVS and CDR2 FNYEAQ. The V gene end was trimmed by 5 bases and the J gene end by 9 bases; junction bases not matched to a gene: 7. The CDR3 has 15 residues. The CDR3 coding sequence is TGTGCCAGCAGCCTACTAGCGGGGGGGGACGCTGAGCAGTTCTTC. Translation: CASSLLAGGDAEQFF. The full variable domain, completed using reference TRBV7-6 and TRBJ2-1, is GAGVSQSPRYKVTKRGQDVALRCDPISGHVSLYWYRQALGQGPEFLTYFNYEAQQDKSGLPNDRFSAERPEGSISTLTIQRTEQRDSAMYRCASSLLAGGDAEQFFGPGTRLTVL.

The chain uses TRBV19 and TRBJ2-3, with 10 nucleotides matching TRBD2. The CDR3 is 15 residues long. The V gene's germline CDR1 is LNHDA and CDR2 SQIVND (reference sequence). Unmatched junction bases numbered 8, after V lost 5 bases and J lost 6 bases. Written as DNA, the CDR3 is TGTGCCAGTAGTCCCACTAGCGGGATAGGGGATACGCAGTATTTT. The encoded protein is CASSPTSGIGDTQYF.

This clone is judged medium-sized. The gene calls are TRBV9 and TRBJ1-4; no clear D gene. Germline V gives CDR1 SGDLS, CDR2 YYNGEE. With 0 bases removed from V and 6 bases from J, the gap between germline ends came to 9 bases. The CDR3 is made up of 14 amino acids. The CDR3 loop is CASSVGVRHEKLFF. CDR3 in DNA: TGTGCCAGCAGCGTAGGGGTCAGGCATGAAAAACTGTTTTTT.

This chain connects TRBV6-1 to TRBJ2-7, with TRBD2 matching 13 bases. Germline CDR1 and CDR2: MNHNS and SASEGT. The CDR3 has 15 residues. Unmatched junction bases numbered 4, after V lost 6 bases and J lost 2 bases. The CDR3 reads CASRRLAGGTYEQYF. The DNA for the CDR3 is TGTGCCAGCAGGAGACTAGCGGGAGGAACCTACGAGCAGTACTTC.

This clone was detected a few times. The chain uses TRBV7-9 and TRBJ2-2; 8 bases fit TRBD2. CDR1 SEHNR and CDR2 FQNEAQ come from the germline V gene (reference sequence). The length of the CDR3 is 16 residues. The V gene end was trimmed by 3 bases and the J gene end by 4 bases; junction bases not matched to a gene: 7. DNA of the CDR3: TGTGCCAGCAGCTTGGGACCAGGACTAGCCACCGGGGAGCTGTTTTTT. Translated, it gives CASSLGPGLATGELFF.